The clone carrying this T cell receptor (beta chain) was seen once. Antigen: not known. The data were obtained in a study of TIL therapy for anti-PD-1-resistant metastatic lung cancer. Time point denoted: pre-treatment sample, taken before nivolumab and TIL therapy. The tumor samples were excised metastases, mostly pleural nodules or supraclavicular lymph nodes. The V and J ends lost 6 bases and 3 bases, in that order; junction bases with no gene match: 10. Germline values: CDR1 KGHSH, CDR2 LQKENI. This CDR3 contains 15 residues. The libraries were made with immunoSEQ v3. Each library reached some 2.1 million read pairs, or roughly 4.5-6 million at deep level. Assay: immunoSEQ multiplex PCR; the TCRdb copy retains only in-frame clones and omits some. The sample includes some 13,000 clones, around 66% of them seen just once. Study conclusions and caveats: The cohort had more treatment-naive, never-smoker and oncogene-addicted patients than typical. Many TIL product clones were absent from baseline tumor, suggesting clonal contraction.

Sequencing was performed on tumor tissue, taken at baseline. This TCR derives from a woman aged 30 to 85 with non-small cell lung cancer. The rearrangement uses TRBV18 and TRBJ2-5; 7 positions agree with TRBD2. Here the CDR3 reads CASSPGTRGEETQYF. As DNA, the CDR3 is TGTGCCAGCTCCCCTGGCACCCGGGGGGAAGAGACCCAGTACTTC. Supplemented by reference TRBV18 and TRBJ2-5, the full variable domain reads NAGVMQNPRHLVRRRGQEARLRCSPMKGHSHVYWYRQLPEEGLKFMVYLQKENIIDESGMPKERFSAEFPKEGPSILRIQQVVRGDSAAYFCASSPGTRGEETQYFGPGTRLLVL.